This TCR beta chain was documented in a study of T cells in Graves' hyperthyroidism and ophthalmopathy. Overall study findings and caveats: The model anticipated ophthalmopathy a median approximately 6.5 months pre-onset. Most thyroid clonotypes with frequency above 0.001 were detected in blood.

Using RNA transcripts as the source, TCR beta CDR3 regions were amplified. TCR CDR3 underwent first-round RT-PCR with the HTBI primer set. In TCRdb, the multiplex PCR reads were re-called with MiXCR into one record per CDR3 protein. The data contain under 500,000 distinct CDR3 sequences, around an eighth of them singletons. Individuals with ophthalmopathy presented a Clinical Activity Score of at least 3, a NOSPECS grade of at least 4 and a duration under 3 months. CDR3 length equals 16 residues. Germline trimming cut 1 base from V and 0 bases from J; bases unmatched to any gene: 3. Germline CDR1 and CDR2: LGHDT and YNNKEL (reference sequence). This clonotype was picked up many times. Its target is not known.

The receptor was isolated from a man aged 45-65 years with Graves' ophthalmopathy. V and J are TRBV3-1 and TRBJ1-3; the match to TRBD1 covers 7 bases. Sequenced sample: blood. The CDR3 loop is CASSQGGQFSGNTIYF. Written as DNA, the CDR3 is TGTGCCAGCAGCCAAGGGGGACAGTTCTCTGGAAACACCATATATTTT.